A single sample gave rise to the 15 T cell receptor beta chains below, sequenced in a study of T cell repertoires in cytomegalovirus infection. The antigens these receptors bind are not known. TCRdb re-derived calls from the reads in MiXCR, one entry per CDR3 protein. The sample consists of roughly 700,000 distinct CDR3 sequences, roughly 33% of them appearing once. The sequencing used cultured PBMCs, collected from culture after CMV antigen stimulation. The receptors originated from a human donor in good health (CMV status not recorded). Some clones in this sample may be carry-over from other donors' samples.

The CDR3 bases are TGTGCCAGCAGTGGGTCAAACTGGCCCAGCTCCTACAATGAGCAGTTCTTC. Its translation: CASSGSNWPSSYNEQFF. The chain links TRBV28 to TRBJ2-1; D not resolved. Trimming took 5 bases from V and 0 from J, leaving 17 bases between them. Per the germline V gene, CDR1 is MDHEN and CDR2 is SYDVKM. The CDR3 consists of 17 residues.

This clonotype was seen a handful of times. This chain links TRBV28 with TRBJ1-2; D may be TRBD1 (5 bases). V lost 2 bases to trimming and J lost 3 bases, with 13 bases between them. The CDR3 extends over 15 amino acids. CDR1 is MDHEN, CDR2 SYDVKM, per germline. CDR3 DNA: TGTGCCAGCAGTTTAGAAGGGGAGGCCCACTATGGCTACACCTTC. This gives the protein CASSLEGEAHYGYTF.

CDR3: CASSPMVTGELFF. The CDR3 DNA reads TGTGCCAGCAGCCCTATGGTTACCGGGGAGCTGTTTTTT. The gene calls are TRBV11-2 and TRBJ2-2, with unresolved D. CDR1 and CDR2 from the germline V gene are SGHAT and FQNNGV. V dropped 5 bases and J dropped 5 bases, with 9 bases sitting between them. The CDR3 is 13 amino acids.

This chain connects TRBV12-3 or TRBV12-4 to TRBJ2-5; D not certain. The germline V and J ends were trimmed by 3 bases and 0 bases, with 5 bases remaining between them. The CDR3 length is 13 residues. CDR3: CASSLQNQETQYF. The DNA for the CDR3 is TGTGCCAGCAGTTTGCAAAACCAAGAGACCCAGTACTTC.

Only a few counts were recorded for this clonotype. This chain connects TRBV20-1 to TRBJ2-3; D possibly corresponds to TRBD2 (7 bases). V lost 7 bases and J 1 base, leaving 15 bases between the germline ends. The CDR3 consists of 14 residues. Looked up from germline, CDR1 is DFQATT and CDR2 is SNEGSKA (reference sequence). CDR3 protein: CSGPGGGGTDTQYF. The DNA of the CDR3 is TGCAGTGGGCCAGGAGGGGGGGGCACAGATACGCAGTATTTT.

The chain carries TRBV4-1 and TRBJ2-3; 14 nucleotides align to TRBD2. Germline V gene data show CDR1 as MGHRA and CDR2 as YSYEKL. The CDR3 covers 17 residues. Germline trimming cut 0 bases from V and 11 bases from J; bases unmatched to any gene: 10. This CDR3 reads CASSQEARLAGGAWQYF. The CDR3 DNA reads as TGCGCCAGCAGCCAAGAGGCCCGACTAGCGGGAGGGGCATGGCAGTATTTT.

This clonotype has at least ten counts. The rearrangement uses TRBV7-9 and TRBJ1-1; D remains ambiguous. Per the germline V gene, CDR1 is SEHNR and CDR2 is FQNEAQ (reference sequence). V shed 7 bases and J shed 6 bases, with 27 bases lying between them. The CDR3 spans 17 residues. The CDR3 reads CASNPTDAQRARPEAFF. The CDR3 DNA is TGTGCCAGCAACCCGACCGACGCGCAGAGGGCGCGTCCTGAAGCTTTCTTT.

The chain joins TRBV10-3 to TRBJ2-7; 9 nucleotides line up with TRBD1. The CDR3 is made up of 13 amino acids. V lost 6 bases, J lost 7 bases, and 7 bases stayed unmatched. Germline V gene lookup returns CDR1 ENHRY and CDR2 SYGVKD. CDR3 sequence (DNA): TGTGCCATCAGGGGACAGGGATTAGAGGAGCAGTACTTC. Its protein product is CAIRGQGLEEQYF.

V and J are TRBV5-4 and TRBJ2-1; D may be TRBD2 (5 bases). Germline V CDR1 and CDR2: SGHNT, YYREEE (reference sequence). The CDR3 length is 14 residues. V gave up 4 bases and J gave up 4 bases, with 12 bases separating them. CDR3 in amino acids: CASSPGERYNEQFF. The CDR3 region has the DNA TGTGCCAGCAGCCCCGGGGAGCGGTACAATGAGCAGTTCTTC.

The chain is built from TRBV18 and TRBJ2-1; unclear D gene. Germline V gene sequence: CDR1 KGHSH, CDR2 LQKENI. V lost 0 bases and J 4 bases, leaving 10 bases between the germline ends. CDR3 size: 15 residues. Written as DNA, the CDR3 is TGTGCCAGCTCACCACCGGCAGATCGGTACAATGAGCAGTTCTTC. Protein product: CASSPPADRYNEQFF.

The CDR3: CASSYASGATNTRGTQYF. The CDR3 DNA reads TGTGCCAGCAGTTACGCTAGCGGAGCAACGAACACCAGGGGTACGCAGTATTTT. This rearrangement joins TRBV6-2 or TRBV6-3 to TRBJ2-3; perhaps TRBD2 as D (7 bases). The CDR3 is 18 residues long. Trimming pared 2 bases from V and 8 bases from J, leaving 26 bases between. CDR1 and CDR2 from the germline V gene are MNHEY and SVGEGT.

This clonotype was counted only a few times. This chain links TRBV12-3 or TRBV12-4 with TRBJ2-1, with 12 bases that match TRBD2. V was clipped by 7 bases and J by 0 bases; unmatched bases: 10. This CDR3 spans 18 amino acids. DNA of the CDR3: TGTGCCAGCACCCGGCTAGCGGGAGGGCCGGGCTCCTACAATGAGCAGTTCTTC. Protein sequence: CASTRLAGGPGSYNEQFF.

The rearrangement uses TRBV5-1 and TRBJ2-5; D could derive from TRBD1 or TRBD2 (6 bases each). This CDR3 spans 16 amino acids. The germline gives CDR1 SGHRS, CDR2 YFSETQ. The V gene lost 4 bases and the J gene lost 5 bases, with 21 bases spanning the gap. As DNA, the CDR3 is TGCGCCAGCAGCGTAAAACGGGGGCCGGGCGATGAGACCCAGTACTTC. Protein sequence: CASSVKRGPGDETQYF.

V and J are TRBV27 and TRBJ2-7, with D perhaps matching TRBD1 or TRBD2 (5 bases each). The CDR3 is 14 residues long. V was pared by 5 bases and J by 5 bases, with 16 bases between. In germline, CDR1 is MNHEY, CDR2 SMNVEV (reference sequence). CDR3 residues: CASSKRWGSNEQYF. The CDR3 DNA sequence: TGTGCCAGCAGTAAACGGTGGGGGTCCAACGAGCAGTACTTC.

With respect to this clonotype: An end of the junction differs from the germline gene, which may be a read error. V gene TRBV7-4 combines with J gene TRBJ1-4; no reliable D call. The CDR3 extends over 15 amino acids. Germline CDR1 reads SGHVT; CDR2 reads SQSDAQ. CDR3 protein: CVSSLMAATNEKLFF. CDR3 sequence (DNA): TGTGTCAGCAGCTTAATGGCAGCAACTAATGAAAAACTGTTTTTT.